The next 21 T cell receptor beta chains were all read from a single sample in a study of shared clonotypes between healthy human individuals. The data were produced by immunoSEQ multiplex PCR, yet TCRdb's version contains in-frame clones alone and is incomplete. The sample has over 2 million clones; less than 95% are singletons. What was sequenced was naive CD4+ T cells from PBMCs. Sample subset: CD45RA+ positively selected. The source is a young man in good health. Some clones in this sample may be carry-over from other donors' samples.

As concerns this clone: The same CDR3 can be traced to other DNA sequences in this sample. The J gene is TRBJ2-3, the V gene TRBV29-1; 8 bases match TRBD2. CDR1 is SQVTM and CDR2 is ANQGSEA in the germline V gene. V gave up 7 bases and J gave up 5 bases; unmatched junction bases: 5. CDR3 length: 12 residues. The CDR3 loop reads CSGGLAGDTQYF. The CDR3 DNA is TGCAGCGGGGGGCTAGCGGGAGATACGCAGTATTTT.

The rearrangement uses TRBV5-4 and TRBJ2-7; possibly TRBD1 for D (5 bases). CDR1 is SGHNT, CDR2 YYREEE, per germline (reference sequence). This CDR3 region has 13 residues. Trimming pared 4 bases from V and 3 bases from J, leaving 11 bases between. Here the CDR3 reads CASSPGHLYEQYF. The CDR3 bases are TGTGCCAGCAGCCCAGGACATCTCTACGAGCAGTACTTC.

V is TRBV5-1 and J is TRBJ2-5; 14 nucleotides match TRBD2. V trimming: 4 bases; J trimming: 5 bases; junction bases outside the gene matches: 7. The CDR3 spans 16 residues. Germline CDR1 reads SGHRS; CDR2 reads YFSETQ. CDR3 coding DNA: TGCGCCAGCAGCCACCGACTAGCGGGAGGGGTCGAGACCCAGTACTTC. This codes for CASSHRLAGGVETQYF.

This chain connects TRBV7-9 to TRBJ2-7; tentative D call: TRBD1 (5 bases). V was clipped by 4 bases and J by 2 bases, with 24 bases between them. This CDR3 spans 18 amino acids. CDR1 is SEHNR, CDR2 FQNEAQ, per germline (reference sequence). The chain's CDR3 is CASSSDGSWTKVTYEQYF. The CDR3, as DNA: TGTGCCAGCAGCTCCGATGGGTCTTGGACAAAGGTCACCTACGAGCAGTACTTC.

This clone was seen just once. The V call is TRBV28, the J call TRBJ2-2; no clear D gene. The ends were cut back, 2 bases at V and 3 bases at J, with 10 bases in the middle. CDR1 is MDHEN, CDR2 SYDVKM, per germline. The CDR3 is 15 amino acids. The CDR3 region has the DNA TGTGCCAGCAGTTTAGCCTCAATTGACACCGGGGAGCTGTTTTTT. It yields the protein CASSLASIDTGELFF.

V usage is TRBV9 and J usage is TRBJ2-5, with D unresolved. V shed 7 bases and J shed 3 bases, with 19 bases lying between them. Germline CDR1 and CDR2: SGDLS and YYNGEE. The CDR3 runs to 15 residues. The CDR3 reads CASGPRAHGEETQYF. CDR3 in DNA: TGTGCCAGCGGGCCGCGAGCGCACGGAGAAGAGACCCAGTACTTC.

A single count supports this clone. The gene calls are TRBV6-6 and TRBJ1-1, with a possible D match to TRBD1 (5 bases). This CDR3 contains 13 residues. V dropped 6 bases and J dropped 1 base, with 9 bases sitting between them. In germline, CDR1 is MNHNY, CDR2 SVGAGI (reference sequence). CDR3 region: CASSQQGNTEAFF. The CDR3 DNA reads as TGTGCCAGCAGCCAGCAGGGGAACACTGAAGCTTTCTTT.

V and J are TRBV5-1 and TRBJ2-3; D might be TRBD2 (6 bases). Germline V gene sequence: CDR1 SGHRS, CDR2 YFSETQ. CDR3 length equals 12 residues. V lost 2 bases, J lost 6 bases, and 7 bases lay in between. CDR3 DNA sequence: TGCGCCAGCAGCTTTGGGAGGGATACGCAGTATTTT. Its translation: CASSFGRDTQYF.

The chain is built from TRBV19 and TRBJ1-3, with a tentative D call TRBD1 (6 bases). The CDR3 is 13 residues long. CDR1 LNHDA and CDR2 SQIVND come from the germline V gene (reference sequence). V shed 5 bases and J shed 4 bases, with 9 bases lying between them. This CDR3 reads CASSRDTGNTIYF. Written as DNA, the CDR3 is TGTGCCAGTAGTCGGGACACGGGAAACACCATATATTTT.

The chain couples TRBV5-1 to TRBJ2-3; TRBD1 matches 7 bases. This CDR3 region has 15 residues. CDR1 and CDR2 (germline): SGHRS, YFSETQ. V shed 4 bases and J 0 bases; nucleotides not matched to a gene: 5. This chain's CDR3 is CASSPDRRSTDTQYF. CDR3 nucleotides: TGCGCCAGCAGCCCGGACAGGAGAAGCACAGATACGCAGTATTTT.

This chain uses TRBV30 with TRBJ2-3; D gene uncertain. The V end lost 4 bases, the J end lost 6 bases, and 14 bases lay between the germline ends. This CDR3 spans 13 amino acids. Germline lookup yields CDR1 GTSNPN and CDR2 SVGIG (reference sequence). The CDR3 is CAWNTQRSDTQYF. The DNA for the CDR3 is TGTGCCTGGAACACCCAGCGTTCGGATACGCAGTATTTT.

The CDR3 DNA follows: TGTGCCAGCAGCTTCAGACAGGGCACTGAAGCTTTCTTT. This translates into CASSFRQGTEAFF. This rearrangement joins TRBV7-8 to TRBJ1-1; 7 positions match TRBD1. Trimming cost V 3 bases and J 4 bases; bases outside gene matches: 2. In germline, CDR1 is SGHVS, CDR2 FQNEAQ. The CDR3 covers 13 residues.

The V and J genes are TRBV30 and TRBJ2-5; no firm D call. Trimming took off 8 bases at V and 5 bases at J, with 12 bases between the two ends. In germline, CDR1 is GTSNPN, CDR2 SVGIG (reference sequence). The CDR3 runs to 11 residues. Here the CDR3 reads CARQEKETQYF. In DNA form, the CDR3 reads TGTGCCCGGCAGGAGAAGGAGACCCAGTACTTC.

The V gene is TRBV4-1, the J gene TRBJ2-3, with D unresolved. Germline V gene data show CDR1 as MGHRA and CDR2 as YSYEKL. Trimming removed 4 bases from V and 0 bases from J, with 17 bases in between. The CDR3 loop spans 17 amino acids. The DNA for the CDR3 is TGCGCCAGCAGCCGCACTGTGGTCGGCGGTAGCACAGATACGCAGTATTTT. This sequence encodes CASSRTVVGGSTDTQYF.

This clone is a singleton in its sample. DNA of the CDR3: TGTGCCAGCAGTCCCTGGGGACAGGAACTCTACACCTTC. The encoded protein is CASSPWGQELYTF. This chain links TRBV5-8 with TRBJ1-2; 8 nucleotides match TRBD1. CDR1 is SGHTS, CDR2 YDEGEE, per germline. The CDR3 covers 13 residues. The V gene end was trimmed by 5 bases and the J gene end by 10 bases; junction bases not matched to a gene: 10.

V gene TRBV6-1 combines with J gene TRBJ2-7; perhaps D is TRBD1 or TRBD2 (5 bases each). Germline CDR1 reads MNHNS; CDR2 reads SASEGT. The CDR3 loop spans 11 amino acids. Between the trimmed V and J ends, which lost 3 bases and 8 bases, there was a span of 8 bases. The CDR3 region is CASSEGTQQYF. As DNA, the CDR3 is TGTGCCAGCAGTGAGGGGACCCAGCAGTACTTC.

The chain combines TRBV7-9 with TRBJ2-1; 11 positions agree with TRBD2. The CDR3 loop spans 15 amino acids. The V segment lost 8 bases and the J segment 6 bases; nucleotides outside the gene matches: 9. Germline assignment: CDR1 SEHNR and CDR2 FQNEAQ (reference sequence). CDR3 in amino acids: CASFSGRANTNEQFF. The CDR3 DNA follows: TGTGCCAGCTTTAGCGGGAGGGCCAATACCAATGAGCAGTTCTTC.

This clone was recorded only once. CDR3 residues: CASSERGRTDTQYF. CDR3 DNA: TGTGCCAGCAGTGAGCGGGGGCGCACAGATACGCAGTATTTT. The J gene is TRBJ2-3, the V gene TRBV6-4, with D perhaps matching TRBD2 (7 bases). The CDR3 runs to 14 residues. V was trimmed by 3 bases and J by 1 base, leaving 8 bases between them. Germline V gene lookup returns CDR1 MRHNA and CDR2 SNTAGT.

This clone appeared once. The CDR3 loop reads CASSRAGDRTDTQYF. DNA of the CDR3: TGTGCCAGCAGCCGCGCGGGGGACCGCACAGATACGCAGTATTTT. V usage is TRBV9 and J usage is TRBJ2-3, with TRBD2 identical over 7 bases. The CDR3 is 15 residues long. V shed 4 bases, J shed 1 base, and the junction held 6 bases outside the gene matches. The V gene's germline CDR1 is SGDLS and CDR2 YYNGEE.

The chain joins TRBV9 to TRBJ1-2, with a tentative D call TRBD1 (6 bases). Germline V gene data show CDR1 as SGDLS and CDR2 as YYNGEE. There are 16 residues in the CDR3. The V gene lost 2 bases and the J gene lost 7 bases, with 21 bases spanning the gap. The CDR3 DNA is TGTGCCAGCAGCGTTGAGGCCCGGGACACCCTCTCTGGCTACACCTTC. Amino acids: CASSVEARDTLSGYTF.

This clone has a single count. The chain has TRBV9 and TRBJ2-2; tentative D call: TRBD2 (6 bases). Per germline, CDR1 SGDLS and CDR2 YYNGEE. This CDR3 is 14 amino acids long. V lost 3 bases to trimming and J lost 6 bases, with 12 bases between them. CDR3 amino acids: CASSGTSMAGELFF. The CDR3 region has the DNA TGTGCCAGCAGCGGAACTAGCATGGCCGGGGAGCTGTTTTTT.